These 6 T cell receptor beta chains were all obtained from the same sample, sequenced in a study of T cells expressing NK-cell markers. TCRdb processed the 5' RACE reads again and assigns one entry to each CDR3 protein, with no DNA. This table holds about 550,000 distinct CDR3 sequences. The source material was blood T cells: a sorted CD56 or NKG2C T cell subset, CD4+ or CD8+ T cells, or bulk PBMC T cells (not recorded which). Receptor source: a man between 18 and 35 years old in good health.

The chain uses TRBV15 and TRBJ2-5; the D call of TRBD1 rests on TCRdb alone, since no DNA is present to check it. Germline loops: CDR1 LNHNV, CDR2 YYDKDF (reference sequence). This CDR3 spans 14 amino acids. The CDR3 protein is CATSTGQGVETQYF.

The chain has TRBV4-2 and TRBJ2-5; the D call of TRBD2 rests on TCRdb alone, since no DNA is present to check it. CDR3 length: 15 amino acids. Germline CDR1 is LGHNA and CDR2 is YNFKEQ. CDR3 in amino acids: CASSQRLADQETQYF.

The CDR3 reads CASSVAGPDSGNTIYF. This chain links TRBV9 with TRBJ1-3. The CDR3 is 16 amino acids. Germline CDR1 and CDR2: SGDLS and YYNGEE.

The chain employs TRBV6-2 or TRBV6-3 and TRBJ2-3; the D call of TRBD2 rests on TCRdb alone, since no DNA is present to check it. Germline CDR1 is MNHEY and CDR2 is SVGEGT. The CDR3 runs to 19 residues. CDR3 amino acids: CASSPPRREGLGGTDTQYF.

V usage is TRBV5-5 and J usage is TRBJ2-3; TCRdb outputs TRBD2, but without DNA this stays unchecked. Looked up from germline, CDR1 is SGHKS and CDR2 is YYEKEE (reference sequence). The CDR3 is made up of 15 amino acids. CDR3 residues: CASSVGTYGTDTQYF.

The rearrangement uses TRBV9 and TRBJ2-3; TCRdb proposes TRBD1, but this gene call is untestable without DNA. CDR1 is SGDLS and CDR2 is YYNGEE in the germline V gene. The CDR3 length is 14 residues. CDR3 loop: CASSPRGERDTQYF.